A selection of T cell receptor beta chains follows, all from one sample in a study of T cell repertoires in cytomegalovirus infection. TCRdb re-called the reads through MiXCR, storing one row per CDR3 protein. In the table there are hundreds of thousands of distinct CDR3 sequences, around 32% of which are singletons. Their antigens are not known. The source was cultured PBMCs, collected from culture after CMV antigen stimulation. These receptors all stem from a human donor in good health (CMV status not recorded). Some clones in this sample may be carry-over from other donors' samples. Both conserved end residues are part of each CDR3. The D gene is left open where the match is weak. The listing skips clone size in some rows; elsewhere it reads once, few, many or a size class.

>-|-|TRBJ2-5|TRBV7-8
CASSLATFGETQYF
TGTGCCAGCAGCTTAGCCACTTTCGGAGAGACCCAGTACTTC
>few|TRBD1|TRBJ1-4|TRBV7-2
CASSLRGTGEEKLFF
TGTGCCAGCAGCTTGCGGGGGACAGGGGAAGAAAAACTGTTTTTT
>-|-|TRBJ2-1|TRBV7-9
CASSLVAGGTTLGEQFF
TGTGCCAGCAGCTTAGTTGCGGGCGGAACCACCCTGGGTGAGCAGTTCTTC
>-|-|TRBJ2-5|TRBV12-3/TRBV12-4
CASTTSATKETQYF
TGTGCCAGCACGACTAGTGCCACAAAAGAGACCCAGTACTTC
>-|-|TRBJ2-1|TRBV19
CASRTRTVGTSSYNEQFF
TGTGCCAGTAGGACTAGGACAGTCGGGACGAGCTCCTACAATGAGCAGTTCTTC
>-|TRBD1|TRBJ2-3|TRBV12-3/TRBV12-4
CASSFGDRGQSDTQYF
TGTGCCAGCAGTTTCGGAGACAGGGGGCAATCAGATACGCAGTATTTT
>-|-|TRBJ1-3|TRBV4-3
CASSGRDSGNTIYF
TGCGCCAGCAGCGGCAGAGACTCTGGAAACACCATATATTTT
>-|TRBD2|TRBJ2-1|TRBV27
CASSLSTSGSNEQFF
TGTGCCAGCAGTCTGTCGACTAGCGGGAGCAATGAGCAGTTCTTC
>once|-|TRBJ1-3|TRBV5-3
CASSSGVFQDSGNTIYF
TGTGCCAGCAGCTCGGGGGTGTTCCAAGACTCTGGAAACACCATATATTTT
>-|TRBD1|TRBJ2-7|TRBV7-2
CASSQDRVRGYEQYF
TGTGCCAGCAGCCAGGACAGGGTGCGGGGATACGAGCAGTACTTC
>-|-|TRBJ2-1|TRBV2
CASTPRGGGPDYEQFF
TGTGCCAGCACCCCTCGGGGTGGGGGGCCGGACTATGAGCAGTTCTTC
>-|TRBD2|TRBJ2-7|TRBV7-2
CANRKRGGSKEQYF
TGTGCCAACCGAAAGCGGGGTGGCTCGAAAGAGCAGTACTTC
>-|-|TRBJ2-3|TRBV5-1
CASSHQDQYTDTQYF
TGCGCCAGCAGCCATCAGGATCAGTACACAGATACGCAGTATTTT
>-|-|TRBJ2-7|TRBV6-1
CASSETGSYGSYEQYF
TGTGCCAGCAGCGAGACGGGTAGCTATGGCTCCTACGAGCAGTACTTC
>-|-|TRBJ1-5|TRBV6-2/TRBV6-3
CASDRQAFNQPQHF
TGTGCCAGCGATAGACAGGCCTTCAATCAGCCCCAGCATTTT
>few|TRBD1|TRBJ2-1|TRBV15
CATSATGKFDEQFF
TGTGCCACCAGCGCGACAGGGAAATTTGATGAGCAGTTCTTC
>-|-|TRBJ1-5|TRBV20-1
CSATIGSNQPQHF
TGCAGTGCAACTATTGGGAGCAATCAGCCCCAGCATTTT
>-|TRBD1|TRBJ1-6|TRBV11-3
CASSLEGQGSNNSPLHF
TGTGCCAGCAGCTTAGAGGGACAGGGATCGAATAATTCACCCCTCCACTTT
>many|-|TRBJ2-7|TRBV7-2
CASSRQVTYEQYF
TGTGCCAGCAGCCGACAGGTCACCTACGAGCAGTACTTC
>-|TRBD2|TRBJ2-5|TRBV4-1
CASSFRTSGPQETQYF
TGCGCCAGCAGCTTTCGGACTAGCGGGCCCCAAGAGACCCAGTACTTC
>-|TRBD1|TRBJ2-7|TRBV6-6
CASSPGQGFHEQYF
TGTGCCAGCAGCCCGGGACAGGGTTTCCACGAGCAGTACTTC
>-|TRBD2|TRBJ2-1|TRBV6-2/TRBV6-3
CASSSHSGRGNEQFF
TGTGCCAGCAGTTCCCATAGCGGGAGGGGTAATGAGCAGTTCTTC
>-|TRBD1|TRBJ2-1|TRBV6-1
CASSYRTGGVNEQFF
TGTGCCAGCAGTTACCGGACAGGGGGGGTCAATGAGCAGTTCTTC
>-|TRBD1|TRBJ2-7|TRBV10-3
CATTGTGDYEQYF
TGTGCCACCACCGGGACAGGGGACTACGAGCAGTACTTC
>-|-|TRBJ2-1|TRBV12-3/TRBV12-4
CASRDLNNEQFF
TGTGCCAGCAGGGACCTCAACAATGAGCAGTTCTTC
>few|-|TRBJ2-7|TRBV6-2/TRBV6-3
CASSTDSHYEQYF
TGTGCCAGCAGTACCGACAGCCACTACGAGCAGTACTTC
>few|-|TRBJ2-7|TRBV7-8
CATRRDTLTYEQYF
TGTGCCACCCGCCGGGACACATTAACCTACGAGCAGTACTTC
>-|-|TRBJ2-7|TRBV18
CASRGQNSYEQYF
TGTGCCAGCCGAGGACAGAACTCCTACGAGCAGTACTTC
>-|-|TRBJ1-1|TRBV4-1
CASSLFLGALVRASTEAFF
TGCGCCAGCAGCCTCTTTCTGGGGGCGTTAGTGAGGGCATCGACTGAAGCTTTCTTT
>-|-|TRBJ1-5|TRBV28
CASSPDGRYNQPQHF
TGTGCCAGCAGCCCAGACGGGCGATATAATCAGCCCCAGCATTTT
>few|-|TRBJ2-5|TRBV29-1
CSVEDLGPETQYF
TGCAGCGTTGAAGATTTGGGCCCCGAGACCCAGTACTTC
>few|TRBD2|TRBJ2-7|TRBV19
CASSIGTSANEQYF
TGTGCCAGTAGTATTGGGACTAGCGCTAACGAGCAGTACTTC
>once|TRBD2|TRBJ2-3|TRBV7-9
CASSSGTSGRGSNTQYF
TGTGCCAGCAGCTCCGGGACTAGCGGGAGAGGGTCAAATACGCAGTATTTT
>few|-|TRBJ2-5|TRBV7-9
CASSSGSMTQYF
TGTGCCAGCAGCTCAGGGTCAATGACCCAGTACTTC
>-|TRBD2|TRBJ2-2|TRBV19
CASWALRGDTGELFF
TGTGCCAGTTGGGCCCTACGGGGGGACACCGGGGAGCTGTTTTTT
>-|-|TRBJ2-5|TRBV7-2
CASSLSRAEETQYF
TGTGCCAGCAGCTTAAGTCGAGCGGAAGAGACCCAGTACTTC
>-|-|TRBJ2-5|TRBV7-2
CASSLGWGSETQYF
TGTGCCAGCAGCTTAGGATGGGGTTCCGAGACCCAGTACTTC
>few|TRBD1|TRBJ1-1|TRBV7-2
CASSLVSGQAGAFF
TGTGCCAGCAGCTTAGTTAGCGGACAGGCGGGGGCTTTCTTT
>few|-|TRBJ2-5|TRBV5-4
CASSLRPTLETQYF
TGTGCCAGCAGCTTGAGGCCCACCCTAGAGACCCAGTACTTC
>-|-|TRBJ2-7|TRBV19
CASKAEGYEQYF
TGTGCCAGTAAGGCCGAGGGCTACGAGCAGTACTTC
>-|-|TRBJ2-5|TRBV7-9
CASSNIQETQYF
TGTGCCAGCAGTAATATACAAGAGACCCAGTACTTC
>-|-|TRBJ1-2|TRBV7-6
CASSLAGRGLDGGYTF
TGTGCCAGCAGCTTAGCGGGGAGGGGTCTGGACGGTGGCTACACCTTC
>many|-|TRBJ2-7|TRBV7-2
CASSPLAYEQYF
TGTGCCAGCAGCCCCCTCGCTTACGAGCAGTACTTC
>once|TRBD1|TRBJ2-7|TRBV20-1
CSASKTGYPYEQYF
TGCAGTGCTAGCAAGACAGGGTATCCCTACGAGCAGTACTTC
>-|-|TRBJ1-6|TRBV20-1
CSAAAPGRASPLHF
TGCAGTGCTGCCGCCCCGGGACGGGCTTCACCCCTCCACTTT
>few|-|TRBJ2-1|TRBV19
CASSRGYLDEQFF
TGTGCCAGTAGTAGGGGCTACCTCGATGAGCAGTTCTTC
>few|-|TRBJ1-2|TRBV2
CASSARTTNYGYTF
TGTGCCAGCAGTGCCAGGACCACTAACTATGGCTACACCTTC
>-|-|TRBJ2-3|TRBV6-5
CASSRQETDTQYF
TGTGCCAGCAGTCGACAGGAGACAGATACGCAGTATTTT
>-|TRBD2|TRBJ2-7|TRBV10-3
CAISELASGSYEQYF
TGTGCCATCAGTGAATTGGCTAGCGGGTCCTACGAGCAGTACTTC